This T cell receptor beta chain was retrieved from a study of spatial heterogeneity in lung cancer. Findings and caveats of the study: For expanded intratumoral alpha and beta TCRs, counts tracked tumor mutation counts.

TCRdb re-analysed the 5' RACE reads in MiXCR, keeping a single row per CDR3 protein. Among under 9,500 distinct CDR3 sequences, around 8.2% were seen once, and the ten largest hold about 4%. This clonotype was seen many times. Its antigen remains unknown. Time point indicated: sample taken at primary tumor resection. CDR1 DFQATT and CDR2 SNEGSKA come from the germline V gene (reference sequence). This CDR3 spans 15 amino acids. Trimming shortened V by 0 bases and J by 3 bases, and 14 bases separated the two germline ends. V is TRBV20-1 and J is TRBJ1-2; D perhaps matches TRBD1 (5 bases). The receptor was isolated from a male donor with early-stage non-small cell lung cancer. Sequenced material: lung tumor tissue, taken at surgery. CDR3 sequence (DNA): TGCAGTGCTAGAGATTGGATGGGGCAGGACTATGGCTACACCTTC. Its translation: CSARDWMGQDYGYTF.